The 24 T cell receptor beta chains below were found in one sample sequenced in a study of T cells expressing NK-cell markers. TCRdb re-called the 5' RACE reads and catalogs CDR3 proteins one per entry, DNA excluded. Found here are 400,000 to 450,000 distinct CDR3 sequences; the top ten clones hold under 7.5%. Material: blood T cells: a sorted CD56 or NKG2C T cell subset, CD4+ or CD8+ T cells, or bulk PBMC T cells (not recorded which). The receptor set was obtained from a woman aged 18 to 75 in good health.

This sequence joins TRBV24-1 and TRBJ2-3; TCRdb designates TRBD1, a call that cannot be tested without DNA. The germline V gene encodes CDR1 KGHDR and CDR2 SFDVKD. This CDR3 region has 18 residues. The chain's CDR3 is CATSDDIPGQGFGDTQYF.

The chain joins TRBV6-5 to TRBJ2-7; TCRdb designates TRBD1, a call that cannot be tested without DNA. Germline CDR1 reads MNHEY; CDR2 reads SVGAGI. The CDR3 consists of 14 residues. The CDR3 spells CASSYRDSRYEQYF.

This sequence joins TRBV18 and TRBJ2-7. The CDR3 spans 14 residues. Germline-derived CDR1 and CDR2 are KGHSH and LQKENI. The CDR3 loop is CASLPLLDSYEQYF.

V is TRBV6-1 and J is TRBJ2-7; TCRdb proposes TRBD1, but this gene call is untestable without DNA. Looked up from germline, CDR1 is MNHNS and CDR2 is SASEGT. The CDR3 has 16 amino acids. This CDR3 is CASSAWTGGGSYEQYF.

The rearrangement links TRBV28 to TRBJ2-4; lacking DNA, the TRBD1 call made by TCRdb goes unchecked. This CDR3 spans 17 amino acids. Looked up from germline, CDR1 is MDHEN and CDR2 is SYDVKM. The CDR3: CASSSPTGQGAKNIQYF.

The V gene is TRBV28, the J gene TRBJ2-7; TCRdb proposes TRBD1, but this gene call is untestable without DNA. The length of the CDR3 is 15 residues. Per the germline V gene, CDR1 is MDHEN and CDR2 is SYDVKM. CDR3 residues: CASSQQGVGGYEQYF.

This sequence joins TRBV15 and TRBJ2-3; TCRdb's D gene call, TRBD1, goes unchecked for lack of DNA. This CDR3 is built from 15 residues. Germline lookup yields CDR1 LNHNV and CDR2 YYDKDF (reference sequence). CDR3 residues: CATSREARVADTQYF.

This sequence joins TRBV5-4 and TRBJ2-1; TCRdb lists TRBD1, though no DNA is available to test this call. Germline V CDR1 and CDR2: SGHNT, YYREEE (reference sequence). The CDR3 sequence is 16 residues long. CDR3 amino acids: CASSRRSPQGMIEQFF.

The rearrangement links TRBV30 to TRBJ2-2; as DNA is missing, the TRBD2 call by TCRdb cannot be tested. The CDR3 runs to 16 residues. Germline V gene sequence: CDR1 GTSNPN, CDR2 SVGIG (reference sequence). This CDR3 is CAWSAGGLAGTGELFF.

The chain is built from TRBV7-9 and TRBJ2-7; TCRdb's D gene call, TRBD2, goes unchecked for lack of DNA. CDR3 size: 17 residues. The germline CDR1 and CDR2 sequences are SEHNR and FQNEAQ (reference sequence). The CDR3 is CASSPVGLAGSIYEQYF.

This chain connects TRBV6-5 to TRBJ2-1; TCRdb proposes TRBD1, but this gene call is untestable without DNA. This CDR3 comprises 15 residues. Germline values: CDR1 MNHEY, CDR2 SVGAGI. The CDR3 loop reads CASSNPGQGSDEQFF.

This chain links TRBV6-1 with TRBJ2-1; TCRdb reports TRBD2, a call that lacks DNA to check it against. The CDR3 covers 17 residues. Germline-derived CDR1 and CDR2 are MNHNS and SASEGT. The CDR3 sequence: CASGRLAGARLVDEQFF.

This sequence joins TRBV14 and TRBJ2-1. Germline V gene sequence: CDR1 SGHDN, CDR2 FVKESK. This CDR3 has 15 amino acids. CDR3 region: CASSQRAFSYNEQFF. Complete variable domain (other parts from reference TRBV14 and TRBJ2-1): EAGVTQFPSHSVIEKGQTVTLRCDPISGHDNLYWYRRVMGKEIKFLLHFVKESKQDESGMPNNRFLAERTGGTYSTLKVQPAELEDSGVYFCASSQRAFSYNEQFFGPGTRLTVL.

The V call is TRBV18, the J call TRBJ1-4; there is no DNA to check the TCRdb D call of TRBD1. The CDR3 sequence is 13 residues long. Germline loops: CDR1 KGHSH, CDR2 LQKENI. This CDR3 reads CASSRGTGEKLFF.

This chain connects TRBV29-1 to TRBJ2-1; TCRdb names TRBD2, which stays unverified in the absence of DNA. Germline loops: CDR1 SQVTM, CDR2 ANQGSEA. This CDR3 comprises 13 residues. The CDR3 sequence: CSVPSGGFDEQFF.

The chain combines TRBV7-8 with TRBJ2-2; TCRdb reports TRBD2, a call that lacks DNA to check it against. Germline CDR1 SGHVS, CDR2 FQNEAQ. This CDR3 spans 17 amino acids. CDR3 sequence: CASSLSGTSRPTGELFF.

The chain employs TRBV20-1 and TRBJ2-2; TCRdb proposes TRBD2, but this gene call is untestable without DNA. Germline loops: CDR1 DFQATT, CDR2 SNEGSKA (reference sequence). The CDR3 extends over 18 amino acids. Here the CDR3 reads CSARDPRLAGAPAGELFF.

The chain has TRBV15 and TRBJ2-7; TCRdb indicates TRBD1, and absent DNA this call remains unverified. CDR1 is LNHNV and CDR2 is YYDKDF in the germline V gene (reference sequence). CDR3 length equals 14 residues. The CDR3 loop is CATSTGTGSYEQYF.

CDR3 amino acids: CASSQGGLAGSGNEQFF. The J gene is TRBJ2-1, the V gene TRBV7-2; TCRdb names TRBD2, which stays unverified in the absence of DNA. CDR3 length equals 17 residues. Germline V gene lookup returns CDR1 SGHTA and CDR2 FQGNSA.

This rearrangement joins TRBV6-5 to TRBJ2-7; the TCRdb call, TRBD2, lacks DNA for checking. This CDR3 is 18 amino acids long. Germline V lookup: CDR1 MNHEY, CDR2 SVGAGI. CDR3 amino acids: CASSYSSMGSSFSYEQYF.

The chain recombines TRBV28 with TRBJ1-2; TCRdb's D gene call, TRBD1, goes unchecked for lack of DNA. This CDR3 has 15 amino acids. Germline lookup yields CDR1 MDHEN and CDR2 SYDVKM. The CDR3 sequence is CASGEQGLANYGYTF.

The chain joins TRBV7-9 to TRBJ2-1; TCRdb selects TRBD2, and the lack of DNA leaves this call unchecked. CDR1 is SEHNR, CDR2 FQNEAQ, per germline (reference sequence). The CDR3 has 15 amino acids. This CDR3 reads CASSLAPSGYDEQFF. The entire variable domain, with the rest obtained from reference TRBV7-9 and TRBJ2-1, is as follows: DTGVSQNPRHKITKRGQNVTFRCDPISEHNRLYWYRQTLGQGPEFLTYFQNEAQLEKSRLLSDRFSAERPKGSFSTLEIQRTEQGDSAMYLCASSLAPSGYDEQFFGPGTRLTVL.

The gene calls are TRBV6-6 and TRBJ1-1; the D gene TCRdb calls, TRBD1, cannot be checked with no DNA. The CDR3 length is 13 residues. Per the germline V gene, CDR1 is MNHNY and CDR2 is SVGAGI (reference sequence). This chain's CDR3 is CASNGQVNTEAFF.

V is TRBV11-2 and J is TRBJ1-3. This CDR3 is 13 amino acids long. In germline, CDR1 is SGHAT, CDR2 FQNNGV. The CDR3 here is CASRLYSGNTIYF.